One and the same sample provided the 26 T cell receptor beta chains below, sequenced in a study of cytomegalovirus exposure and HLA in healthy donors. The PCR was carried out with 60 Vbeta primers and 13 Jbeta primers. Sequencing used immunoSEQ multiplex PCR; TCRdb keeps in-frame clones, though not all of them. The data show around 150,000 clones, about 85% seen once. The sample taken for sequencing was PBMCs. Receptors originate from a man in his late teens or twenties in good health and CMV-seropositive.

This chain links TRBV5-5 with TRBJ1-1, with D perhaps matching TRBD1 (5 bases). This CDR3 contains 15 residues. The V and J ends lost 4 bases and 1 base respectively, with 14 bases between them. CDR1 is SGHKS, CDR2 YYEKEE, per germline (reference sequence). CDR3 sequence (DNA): TGTGCCAGCAGCACCCGGACAATGGGGAACACTGAAGCTTTCTTT. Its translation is CASSTRTMGNTEAFF.

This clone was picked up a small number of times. In nucleotides, the CDR3 is TGTGCCAGCAGCGTCTCTAGCCAAACGGGGGATACGCAGTATTTT. Protein product: CASSVSSQTGDTQYF. The chain couples TRBV9 to TRBJ2-3, with D possibly being TRBD2 (5 bases). CDR3 size: 15 residues. Germline lookup yields CDR1 SGDLS and CDR2 YYNGEE. V was pared by 2 bases and J by 6 bases, with 16 bases between.

The CDR3 nucleotides are TGTGCCACTAGACAGGGGAACAATCAGCCCCAGCATTTT. Amino acids: CATRQGNNQPQHF. This chain joins TRBV19 and TRBJ1-5; 8 nucleotides line up with TRBD1. Germline V gives CDR1 LNHDA, CDR2 SQIVND (reference sequence). The CDR3 spans 13 residues. J was trimmed by 3 bases and V by 10 bases; bases with no gene match: 5.

The CDR3 protein is CASSSNRGDSYEQYF. For the CDR3, the DNA is TGTGCCAGCAGCTCGAACAGGGGGGATTCCTACGAGCAGTACTTC. This chain joins TRBV7-9 and TRBJ2-7, with 8 bases that match TRBD1. The CDR3 has 15 amino acids. Germline values: CDR1 SEHNR, CDR2 FQNEAQ (reference sequence). With V trimmed by 4 bases and J by 1 base, 6 bases remained unmatched.

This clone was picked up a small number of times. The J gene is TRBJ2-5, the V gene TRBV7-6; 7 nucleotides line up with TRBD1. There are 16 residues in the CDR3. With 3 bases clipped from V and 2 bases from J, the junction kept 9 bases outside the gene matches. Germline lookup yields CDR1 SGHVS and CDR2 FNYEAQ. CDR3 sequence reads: CASSLGQRGLQETQYF. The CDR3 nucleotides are TGTGCCAGCAGCTTGGGACAGAGAGGGCTTCAAGAGACCCAGTACTTC.

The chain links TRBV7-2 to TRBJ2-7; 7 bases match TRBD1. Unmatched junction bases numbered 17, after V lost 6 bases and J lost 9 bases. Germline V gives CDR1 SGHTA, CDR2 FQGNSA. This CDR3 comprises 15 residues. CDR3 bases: TGTGCCAGCAGTATATCGACAGGGAACTCAAACGGGCAGTACTTC. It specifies CASSISTGNSNGQYF.

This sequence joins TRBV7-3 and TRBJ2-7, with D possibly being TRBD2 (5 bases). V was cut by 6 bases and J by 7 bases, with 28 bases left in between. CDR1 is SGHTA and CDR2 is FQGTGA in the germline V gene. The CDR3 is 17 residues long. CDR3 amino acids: CASSSLHRGTRGGEQYF. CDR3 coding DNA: TGTGCCAGCAGTTCATTACACCGGGGAACCCGAGGTGGGGAGCAGTACTTC.

CDR3: CASSQDLRGFDGYTF. As DNA, the CDR3 is TGTGCCAGCAGCCAAGATTTGCGGGGTTTCGATGGCTACACCTTC. This rearrangement joins TRBV14 to TRBJ1-2, with D hard to call. V lost 0 bases, J lost 6 bases, and 14 bases lay in between. The germline gives CDR1 SGHDN, CDR2 FVKESK. CDR3 length: 15 amino acids.

The chain's CDR3 is CASSLAQGYEQYF. The CDR3 DNA reads TGTGCCAGCAGCTTAGCGCAGGGCTACGAGCAGTACTTC. This chain connects TRBV7-2 to TRBJ2-7, with D perhaps TRBD1 (5 bases). Germline V lookup: CDR1 SGHTA, CDR2 FQGNSA. There are 13 residues in the CDR3. The germline V and J ends were trimmed by 0 bases and 3 bases, with 6 bases remaining between them.

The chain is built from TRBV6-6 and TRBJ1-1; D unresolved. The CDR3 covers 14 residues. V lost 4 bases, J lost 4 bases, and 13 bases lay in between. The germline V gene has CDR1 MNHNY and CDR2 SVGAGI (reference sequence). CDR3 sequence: CASSSDNAGTEAFF. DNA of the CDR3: TGTGCCAGCAGTTCCGATAATGCGGGCACTGAAGCTTTCTTT.

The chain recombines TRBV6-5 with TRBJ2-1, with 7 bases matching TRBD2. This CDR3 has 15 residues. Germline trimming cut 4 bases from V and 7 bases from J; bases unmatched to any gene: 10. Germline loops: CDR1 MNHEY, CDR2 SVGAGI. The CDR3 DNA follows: TGTGCCAGCAGTTTCGTGGGGACTAAAGGGAATGAGCAGTTCTTC. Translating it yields CASSFVGTKGNEQFF.

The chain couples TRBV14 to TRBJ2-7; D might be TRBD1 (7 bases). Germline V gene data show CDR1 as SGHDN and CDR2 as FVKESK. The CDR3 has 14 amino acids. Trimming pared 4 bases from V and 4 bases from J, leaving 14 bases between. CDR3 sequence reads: CASSRGGGAYEQYF. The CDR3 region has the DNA TGTGCCAGCAGCCGCGGAGGGGGCGCGTACGAGCAGTACTTC.

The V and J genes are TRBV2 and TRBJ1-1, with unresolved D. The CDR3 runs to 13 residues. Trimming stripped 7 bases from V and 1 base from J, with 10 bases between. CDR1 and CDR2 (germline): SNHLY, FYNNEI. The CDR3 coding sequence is TGTGCCAGCACTGTGGAGGCGAACACTGAAGCTTTCTTT. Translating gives CASTVEANTEAFF.

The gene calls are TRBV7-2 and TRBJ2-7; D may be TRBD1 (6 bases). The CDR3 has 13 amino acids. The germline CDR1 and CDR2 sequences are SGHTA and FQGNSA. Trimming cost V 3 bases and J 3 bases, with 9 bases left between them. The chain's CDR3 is CASSFYRDYEQYF. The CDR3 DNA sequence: TGTGCCAGCAGCTTCTACAGGGACTACGAGCAGTACTTC.

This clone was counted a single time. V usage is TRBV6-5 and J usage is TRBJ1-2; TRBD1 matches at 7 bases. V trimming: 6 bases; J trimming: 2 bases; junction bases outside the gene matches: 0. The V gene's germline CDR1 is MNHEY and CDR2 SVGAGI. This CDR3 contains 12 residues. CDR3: CASRDRNYGYTF. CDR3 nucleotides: TGTGCCAGCAGGGACAGGAACTATGGCTACACCTTC.

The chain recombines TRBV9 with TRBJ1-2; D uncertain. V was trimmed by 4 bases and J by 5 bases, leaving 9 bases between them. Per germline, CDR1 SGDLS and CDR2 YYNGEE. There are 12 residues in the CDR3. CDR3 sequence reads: CASSSVEYGYTF. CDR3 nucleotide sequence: TGTGCCAGCAGCTCCGTGGAGTATGGCTACACCTTC.

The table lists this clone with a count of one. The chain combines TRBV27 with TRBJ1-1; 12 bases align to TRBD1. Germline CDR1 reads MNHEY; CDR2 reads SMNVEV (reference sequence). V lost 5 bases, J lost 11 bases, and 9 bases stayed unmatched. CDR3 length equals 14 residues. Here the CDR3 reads CASSQGGTGGSAFF. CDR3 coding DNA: TGTGCCAGCAGTCAAGGGGGGACAGGGGGCAGCGCTTTCTTT.

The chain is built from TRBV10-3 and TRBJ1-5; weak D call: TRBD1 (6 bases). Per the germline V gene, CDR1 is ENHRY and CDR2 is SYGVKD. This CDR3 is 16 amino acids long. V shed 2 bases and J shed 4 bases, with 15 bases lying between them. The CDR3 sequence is CAISEGQPTFNQPQHF. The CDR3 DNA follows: TGTGCCATCAGTGAGGGACAGCCTACGTTTAATCAGCCCCAGCATTTT.

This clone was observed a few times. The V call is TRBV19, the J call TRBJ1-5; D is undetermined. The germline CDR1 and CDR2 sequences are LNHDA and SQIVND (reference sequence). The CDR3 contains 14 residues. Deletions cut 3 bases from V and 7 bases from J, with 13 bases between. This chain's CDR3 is CASSIGTGGQPQHF. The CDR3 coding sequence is TGTGCCAGTAGTATCGGTACCGGCGGCCAGCCCCAGCATTTT.

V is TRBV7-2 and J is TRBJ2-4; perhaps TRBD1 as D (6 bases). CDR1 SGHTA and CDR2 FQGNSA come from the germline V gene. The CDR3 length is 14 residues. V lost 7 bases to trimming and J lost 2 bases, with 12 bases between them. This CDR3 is CASTATGTKNIQYF. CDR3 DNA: TGTGCCAGCACCGCGACAGGAACCAAAAACATTCAGTACTTC. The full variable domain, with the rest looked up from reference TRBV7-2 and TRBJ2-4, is GAGVSQSPSNKVTEKGKDVELRCDPISGHTALYWYRQSLGQGLEFLIYFQGNSAPDKSGLPSDRFSAERTGGSVSTLTIQRTQQEDSAVYLCASTATGTKNIQYFGAGTRLSVL.

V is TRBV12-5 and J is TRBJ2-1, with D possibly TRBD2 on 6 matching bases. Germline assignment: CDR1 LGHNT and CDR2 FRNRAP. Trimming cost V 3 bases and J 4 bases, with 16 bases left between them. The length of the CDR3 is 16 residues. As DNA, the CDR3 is TGTGCTAGTGGTTTTAGTCCCGGGGAGGTGTACAATGAGCAGTTCTTC. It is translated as CASGFSPGEVYNEQFF.

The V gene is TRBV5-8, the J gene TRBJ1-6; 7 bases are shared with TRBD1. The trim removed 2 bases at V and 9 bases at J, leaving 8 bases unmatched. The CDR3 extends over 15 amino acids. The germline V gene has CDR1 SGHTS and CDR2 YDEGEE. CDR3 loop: CASSFHDRVASPLHF. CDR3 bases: TGTGCCAGCAGCTTTCACGACAGGGTGGCTTCACCCCTCCACTTT. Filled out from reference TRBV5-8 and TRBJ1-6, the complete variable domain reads EAGVTQSPTHLIKTRGQQATLRCSPISGHTSVYWYQQALGLGLQFLLWYDEGEERNRGNFPPRFSGRQFPNYSSELNVNALELEDSALYLCASSFHDRVASPLHFGNGTRLTVT.

CDR3 bases: TGTGCCAGTATGGCAGGGTCCCATGGCTACACCTTC. This gives the protein CASMAGSHGYTF. J is TRBJ1-2 and V is TRBV19; a weak D match, TRBD1 (5 bases). V lost 7 bases and J 6 bases, leaving 12 bases between the germline ends. Germline V gene data show CDR1 as LNHDA and CDR2 as SQIVND (reference sequence). This CDR3 spans 12 amino acids.

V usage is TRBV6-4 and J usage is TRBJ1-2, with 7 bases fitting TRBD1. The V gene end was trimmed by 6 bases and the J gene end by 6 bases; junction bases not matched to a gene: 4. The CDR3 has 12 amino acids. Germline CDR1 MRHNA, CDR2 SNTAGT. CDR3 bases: TGTGCCAGCAGCTCGGGACAGAATGGCTACACCTTC. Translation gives CASSSGQNGYTF.

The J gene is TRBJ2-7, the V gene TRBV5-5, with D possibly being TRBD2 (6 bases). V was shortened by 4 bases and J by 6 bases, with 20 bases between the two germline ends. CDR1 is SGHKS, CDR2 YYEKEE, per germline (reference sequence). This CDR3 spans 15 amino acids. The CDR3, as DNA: TGTGCCAGCAGCCCAGGGACTCAGCTATGGCTCGAGCAGTACTTC. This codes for CASSPGTQLWLEQYF. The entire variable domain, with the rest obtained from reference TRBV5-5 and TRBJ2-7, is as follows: DAGVTQSPTHLIKTRGQQVTLRCSPISGHKSVSWYQQVLGQGPQFIFQYYEKEERGRGNFPDRFSARQFPNYSSELNVNALLLGDSALYLCASSPGTQLWLEQYFGPGTRLTVT.

CDR3 protein: CAGMQGTNEKLFF. DNA of the CDR3: TGTGCCGGTATGCAGGGCACTAATGAAAAACTGTTTTTT. This chain joins TRBV18 and TRBJ1-4, with D possibly being TRBD1 (5 bases). Germline loops: CDR1 KGHSH, CDR2 LQKENI. The V end lost 11 bases, the J end lost 2 bases, and 12 bases lay between the germline ends. The CDR3 covers 13 residues.